The 32 T cell receptor beta chains below all came from one sample that was sequenced in a study of T cells in women clearing cervical HPV infection. Measured with immunoSEQ multiplex PCR; TCRdb has only the in-frame clones, and not every one. Its clone listing holds about 36,000 clones. Sample: blood buffy coat. The source of these receptors is a woman aged 18 to 69 with a cervical HPV16 infection that either progressed to CIN3+ or cleared (not recorded which).

On this clone itself: The sequence runs out 3 residues before the end of the CDR3; the remainder is reconstructed from the germline J gene. The genes are TRBV2 and TRBJ2-5, with 11 bases identical to TRBD2. The J segment lost 2 bases and the V segment lost 3 bases, leaving 2 bases of the junction unmatched. Per the germline V gene, CDR1 is SNHLY and CDR2 is FYNNEI. The CDR3 totals 15 residues. The CDR3 sequence is CASSEGTSGQETQYF. Partial CDR3 DNA: TGTGCCAGCAGTGAGGGGACTAGCGGACAAGAGACC.

Turning to this clone: The read is 3 residues too short to cover the CDR3 end, so that end is filled in from the germline J gene. This chain connects TRBV6-2 or TRBV6-3 to TRBJ2-2, with D possibly matching TRBD1 (5 bases). The germline V gene has CDR1 MNHEY and CDR2 SVGEGT. The CDR3 has 17 residues. The CDR3 bases that were read are TGTGCCAGCAGCCCCCCGACGACAGCTGCAACTAATGAAAAG. Its translation: CASSPPTTAATNEK. The full-length CDR3 reads as CASSPPTTAATNEKLFF.

Notes on this clone: Mismatch with germline at one junction end may stem from a read error. The CDR3 extends 3 residues past the end of the read, so its final part is completed from the germline J gene. This chain connects TRBV6-1 to TRBJ1-4, with D possibly TRBD1 on 5 matching bases. Germline-derived CDR1 and CDR2 are MNHNS and SASEGT. The CDR3 sequence is 15 residues long. The CDR3 region is CASREVGGIGEKLFF. CDR3 DNA, as far as it was read: TGTGCCAGCAGGGAAGTGGGGGGTATAGGTGAAAAA.

On this clone itself: The CDR3 end lies 3 residues beyond the end of the read and is filled in from the germline J gene. The chain uses TRBV20-1 and TRBJ2-3; D not certain. There are 13 residues in the CDR3. Per the germline V gene, CDR1 is DFQATT and CDR2 is SNEGSKA (reference sequence). The CDR3 loop is CSVKTQYQETQYF. The CDR3 DNA, read in part, is TGCAGTGTTAAGACTCAGTACCAAGAGACG.

On this clone itself: The CDR3 end is not reached by the read, which stops 3 residues before it; the germline J gene fills it in. V usage is TRBV19 and J usage is TRBJ2-7, with 9 bases aligning to TRBD1. V was pared by 8 bases and J by 1 base, with 3 bases of the junction left unmatched. The CDR3 has 13 residues. Looked up from germline, CDR1 is LNHDA and CDR2 is SQIVND (reference sequence). The part of the CDR3 DNA that was read is TGTGCCAGTCGGGGGACAGGGTCCTACGAG. Its translation: CASRGTGSYE. The whole CDR3 region reads CASRGTGSYEQYF.

Regarding this clone: The CDR3 extends 3 residues past the end of the read, so its final part is completed from the germline J gene. The chain has TRBV18 and TRBJ1-2; D unresolved. CDR3 size: 13 residues. CDR1 and CDR2 (germline): KGHSH, LQKENI. V lost 2 bases to trimming and J lost 4 bases, with 8 bases between them. Partial CDR3 DNA: TGTGCCAGCTCACCATCCACAATCTATGGC. This codes for CASSPSTIYG. The CDR3 as a whole reads CASSPSTIYGYTF.

As concerns this clone: Read sequence stops 3 residues before the CDR3 end, and the germline J gene provides the missing end. The J gene is TRBJ1-2, the V gene TRBV7-9, with 7 positions matching TRBD1. Looked up from germline, CDR1 is SEHNR and CDR2 is FQNEAQ (reference sequence). The CDR3 length is 12 residues. The part of the CDR3 DNA that was read is TGTGCCAGCAGCCCCGGGACAGAAGGC. Its translation is CASSPGTEG. The whole CDR3 protein is CASSPGTEGYTF.

Points on this clone: From the germline J gene comes the end of the CDR3, since the read stops 3 residues before it. V usage is TRBV2 and J usage is TRBJ2-2; a possible D gene is TRBD2 (6 bases). CDR3 length equals 15 residues. Germline assignment: CDR1 SNHLY and CDR2 FYNNEI. The CDR3 spells CASSERPLGGEKLFF. The CDR3 bases that were read are TGTGCCAGCAGTGAACGGCCCCTCGGGGGTGAAAAG.

Note on this clone: The read ends 3 residues before the CDR3 terminus; that terminus is restored from the germline J gene. This chain joins TRBV30 and TRBJ1-1, with 8 bases that match TRBD1. The CDR3 spans 13 residues. The V gene's germline CDR1 is GTSNPN and CDR2 SVGIG (reference sequence). With V trimmed by 5 bases and J by 0 bases, 2 bases remained unmatched. This CDR3 reads CAWGGQVNTEAFF. The covered CDR3 bases are TGTGCCTGGGGGGGACAGGTGAACACTGAA.

In the case of this clone: From the germline J gene comes the end of the CDR3, since the read stops 3 residues before it. This chain links TRBV7-3 with TRBJ2-2; TRBD2 matches 7 bases. Trimming at V came to 7 bases and at J to 3 bases, leaving 11 bases not matched to a gene. The CDR3 has 16 residues. Germline CDR1 is SGHTA and CDR2 is FQGTGA. Incomplete CDR3 DNA: TGTGCCAGCACCCTGTTGGGACGGGGGGACACCGGGGAG. It codes for CASTLLGRGDTGE. The whole CDR3 sequence reads CASTLLGRGDTGELFF. The complete variable domain, with remaining parts taken from reference TRBV7-3 and TRBJ2-2, reads GAGVSQTPSNKVTEKGKYVELRCDPISGHTALYWYRQSLGQGPEFLIYFQGTGAADDSGLPNDRFFAVRPEGSVSTLKIQRTERGDSAVYLCASTLLGRGDTGELFFGEGSRLTVL.

On this clone: The missing CDR3 end, 3 residues past where the read stops, is filled in from the germline J gene. V and J are TRBV6-2 or TRBV6-3 and TRBJ2-1; D not resolved. There are 15 residues in the CDR3. Germline assignment: CDR1 MNHEY and CDR2 SVGEGT. The ends were cut back, 0 bases at V and 0 bases at J, with 6 bases in the middle. The DNA read from the CDR3 is TGTGCCAGCAGTTACTCGGGCAGCTCCTACAATGAG. This translates into CASSYSGSSYNE. The complete CDR3 protein is CASSYSGSSYNEQFF.

Comments on this clone: The DNA ends 3 residues before the CDR3 does, and the rest of the CDR3 is filled in from the germline J gene. V is TRBV19 and J is TRBJ1-5; D gene unclear. Trimming removed 1 base at V and 0 bases at J, with 4 bases between. CDR3 size: 14 residues. CDR1 and CDR2 from the germline V gene are LNHDA and SQIVND (reference sequence). Incomplete CDR3 DNA: TGTGCCAGTAGTATAGCAGATAGCAATCAGCCC. It translates to CASSIADSNQP. The full CDR3 reads CASSIADSNQPQHF.

Note on this clone: The sequenced fragment ends 3 residues before the CDR3 boundary, so the rest is inferred from the germline J gene. The chain has TRBV7-8 and TRBJ2-5; 9 nucleotides line up with TRBD1. The J segment lost 5 bases and the V segment lost 5 bases, leaving 12 bases of the junction unmatched. This CDR3 has 16 residues. Germline CDR1 SGHVS, CDR2 FQNEAQ. The DNA read from the CDR3 is TGTGCCAGCAGCCCCGGGACAGGGACCCCCGGCGAGACC. Translated, it gives CASSPGTGTPGET. In full, the CDR3 reads CASSPGTGTPGETQYF.

With respect to this clone: The read ends 3 residues early relative to the CDR3; the germline J gene fills the gap. The genes are TRBV7-9 and TRBJ1-2, with D perhaps matching TRBD1 (5 bases). The CDR3 runs to 13 residues. Looked up from germline, CDR1 is SEHNR and CDR2 is FQNEAQ (reference sequence). The CDR3 region is CASARGFGNDYTF. The sequenced CDR3 bases are TGTGCCAGCGCTCGGGGGTTTGGGAATGAC.

The CDR3 DNA, read in part, is TGTGCCACCGAATCAGGGGGCGAAAATACAGATACG. This sequence encodes CATESGGENTDT. The whole CDR3 sequence reads CATESGGENTDTQYF. The genes are TRBV15 and TRBJ2-3; TRBD1 matches 8 bases. The sequence runs out 3 residues before the end of the CDR3; the remainder is reconstructed from the germline J gene. With V trimmed by 8 bases and J by 3 bases, 10 bases remained unmatched. Germline CDR1 LNHNV, CDR2 YYDKDF (reference sequence). The CDR3 extends over 15 amino acids.

Concerning this clone itself: The CDR3 end lies 3 residues beyond the end of the read and is filled in from the germline J gene. V is TRBV7-8 and J is TRBJ2-2; 7 nucleotides match TRBD1. Germline CDR1 is SGHVS and CDR2 is FQNEAQ. The junction had 6 bases not matched to a gene; V was cut back by 4 bases and J by 1 base. CDR3 length: 16 residues. This chain's CDR3 is CASSSGTVRNTGELFF. Incomplete CDR3 DNA: TGTGCCAGCAGCTCGGGGACAGTGAGGAACACCGGGGAG.

Worth noting for this clone: The CDR3 is cut off 3 residues early in the read; its end comes from the germline J gene. The chain combines TRBV20-1 with TRBJ1-6; D not resolved. Looked up from germline, CDR1 is DFQATT and CDR2 is SNEGSKA (reference sequence). The CDR3 has 16 amino acids. Trimming stripped 6 bases from V and 0 bases from J, with 15 bases between. CDR3: CSAQEAKGSYNSPLHF. The CDR3 bases that were read are TGCAGTGCCCAGGAAGCCAAAGGCTCCTATAATTCACCC.

Remarks on this clone: The CDR3 is cut off 3 residues early in the read; its end comes from the germline J gene. The J gene is TRBJ2-1, the V gene TRBV6-4; 14 bases map to TRBD2. Germline CDR1 MRHNA, CDR2 SNTAGT. CDR3 length: 19 amino acids. The ends lost 2 bases at V and 2 bases at J; junction bases unmatched: 8. The sequenced CDR3 bases are TGTGCCAGCAGTGACACGGGACTAGCGGGGGAGTCGACCTACAATGAG. It translates to CASSDTGLAGESTYNE. In full, the CDR3 reads CASSDTGLAGESTYNEQFF.

To note about this clone: The CDR3 end falls 3 residues outside the read, so it is completed with the germline J gene. The V call is TRBV28, the J call TRBJ2-1; 9 positions match TRBD2. Per germline, CDR1 MDHEN and CDR2 SYDVKM. The ends lost 1 base at V and 7 bases at J; junction bases unmatched: 8. This CDR3 has 16 amino acids. This chain's CDR3 is CASSLFRGGVGNEQFF. Partial CDR3 DNA: TGTGCCAGCAGTTTATTTCGCGGGGGGGTCGGTAATGAG.

Note on this clone: The read finishes 3 residues shy of the CDR3 end, and the germline J gene is used to complete it. Other DNA sequences in the same sample also yield this CDR3. This rearrangement joins TRBV7-6 to TRBJ1-3; D might be TRBD1 (6 bases). The CDR3 totals 16 residues. The germline CDR1 and CDR2 sequences are SGHVS and FNYEAQ. V was pared by 0 bases and J by 3 bases, with 12 bases between. CDR3 amino acids: CASSLALTGIGNTIYF. The sequenced CDR3 bases are TGTGCCAGCAGCTTAGCGTTGACAGGAATTGGAAACACC.

As for this clone: Read data end 3 residues before the CDR3 end; the end is taken from the germline J gene. This chain links TRBV11-2 with TRBJ1-5; D remains unclear. Looked up from germline, CDR1 is SGHAT and CDR2 is FQNNGV. This CDR3 spans 13 amino acids. The V end was cut by 1 base, the J end by 5 bases, with 6 bases between. The CDR3 loop reads CASSLAHDQPQHF. The part of the CDR3 DNA that was read is TGTGCCAGCAGCTTAGCCCATGATCAGCCC. Using reference TRBV11-2 and TRBJ1-5 for the parts outside the CDR3, the full variable domain is EAGVAQSPRYKIIEKRQSVAFWCNPISGHATLYWYQQILGQGPKLLIQFQNNGVVDDSQLPKDRFSAERLKGVDSTLKIQPAKLEDSAVYLCASSLAHDQPQHFGDGTRLSIL.

About this clone itself: Coverage ceases 3 residues before the CDR3 finishes, and the germline J gene fills in the end. The chain recombines TRBV28 with TRBJ2-4, with TRBD1 as a possible D gene (6 bases). The CDR3 contains 14 residues. Germline V gene data show CDR1 as MDHEN and CDR2 as SYDVKM. Between the trimmed V and J ends, which lost 5 bases and 2 bases, there was a span of 10 bases. The sequenced CDR3 bases are TGTGCCAGCAGTCAAGGGGGAACCAAAAACATT. It codes for CASSQGGTKNI. The full CDR3 reads CASSQGGTKNIQYF.

Regarding this clone: Read sequence stops 3 residues before the CDR3 end, and the germline J gene provides the missing end. The J gene is TRBJ2-3, the V gene TRBV4-2, with 12 bases identical to TRBD2. Germline-derived CDR1 and CDR2 are LGHNA and YNFKEQ. Unmatched junction bases numbered 6, after V lost 3 bases and J lost 2 bases. This CDR3 has 17 residues. The CDR3 here is CASSHPTSGGITDTQYF. The part of the CDR3 DNA that was read is TGTGCCAGCAGCCATCCGACTAGCGGGGGAATCACAGATACG.

As concerns this clone: The read halts 3 residues ahead of the CDR3 end, with the missing end drawn from the germline J gene. The chain combines TRBV5-6 with TRBJ2-3, with unresolved D. Germline V gives CDR1 SGHDT, CDR2 YYEEEE. The CDR3 runs 11 residues. The sequenced part of the CDR3 DNA is TGTGCCAGCAGCGGCCAAGAGACG. Translated, it gives CASSGQET. The full CDR3 protein reads CASSGQETQYF.

CDR3 residues: CASSLDSSSYNEQFF. Partial CDR3 DNA: TGTGCCAGCAGCCTCGACTCGAGCTCCTACAATGAG. V gene TRBV7-7 combines with J gene TRBJ2-1; D unresolved. The read falls 3 residues short of the CDR3 end, and the missing part is taken from the germline J gene. V gave up 5 bases and J gave up 0 bases, with 11 bases separating them. The CDR3 totals 15 residues. The germline CDR1 and CDR2 sequences are SSHAT and FNYEAQ (reference sequence).

With respect to this clone: Coverage ceases 3 residues before the CDR3 finishes, and the germline J gene fills in the end. The genes are TRBV20-1 and TRBJ2-1; a possible D gene is TRBD1 (6 bases). Germline loops: CDR1 DFQATT, CDR2 SNEGSKA (reference sequence). The CDR3 extends over 15 amino acids. V was trimmed by 0 bases and J by 3 bases, leaving 12 bases between them. This CDR3 is CSAREWQGFYNEQFF. The sequenced part of the CDR3 DNA is TGCAGTGCTAGAGAGTGGCAGGGGTTCTACAATGAG.

A remark on this clone: The read ends 3 residues shy of where the CDR3 ends; the end is completed using the germline J gene. V is TRBV7-3 and J is TRBJ1-2; 7 nucleotides match TRBD1. The CDR3 sequence is 17 residues long. Germline V lookup: CDR1 SGHTA, CDR2 FQGTGA. CDR3 DNA (partial): TGTGCCAGCAGCTTAATTGGGCAGGGGGACCGTGGAGATACC. Protein sequence: CASSLIGQGDRGDT. The whole CDR3 is CASSLIGQGDRGDTYTF. Full variable domain (outside the CDR3, taken from reference TRBV7-3 and TRBJ1-2): GAGVSQTPSNKVTEKGKYVELRCDPISGHTALYWYRQSLGQGPEFLIYFQGTGAADDSGLPNDRFFAVRPEGSVSTLKIQRTERGDSAVYLCASSLIGQGDRGDTYTFGSGTRLTVV.

To note about this clone: The read ends 3 residues shy of where the CDR3 ends; the end is completed using the germline J gene. J is TRBJ2-6 and V is TRBV6-2 or TRBV6-3, with 9 bases that match TRBD1. The CDR3 has 17 amino acids. Germline V gene lookup returns CDR1 MNHEY and CDR2 SVGEGT. Trimming cost V 5 bases and J 3 bases; bases outside gene matches: 8. CDR3 DNA, as far as it was read: TGTGCCAGCAGTACCCGGGACAGGGTATATGGGGCCAACGTC. Amino acid sequence: CASSTRDRVYGANV. The complete CDR3 protein is CASSTRDRVYGANVLTF.

As concerns this clone: The read comes to an end 3 residues before the CDR3 does, leaving the germline J gene to fill in the end. This chain joins TRBV7-9 and TRBJ2-7, with 7 bases lining up with TRBD2. This CDR3 spans 14 amino acids. Looked up from germline, CDR1 is SEHNR and CDR2 is FQNEAQ (reference sequence). The junction had 7 bases not matched to a gene; V was cut back by 5 bases and J by 3 bases. The sequenced part of the CDR3 DNA is TGTGCCAGCAGCCGGGGGGAGACCCGCTACGAG. This gives the protein CASSRGETRYE. From start to end, the CDR3 is CASSRGETRYEQYF.

Concerning this clone: The sequenced fragment ends 3 residues before the CDR3 boundary, so the rest is inferred from the germline J gene. The chain joins TRBV20-1 to TRBJ1-1; D gene unclear. The CDR3 is 11 residues long. CDR1 DFQATT and CDR2 SNEGSKA come from the germline V gene (reference sequence). The CDR3 DNA, read in part, is TGCAGTGCTAGTGGGCTCCGCGAA. It codes for CSASGLRE. The full CDR3 protein reads CSASGLREAFF.

About this clone: The read comes to an end 3 residues before the CDR3 does, leaving the germline J gene to fill in the end. The chain links TRBV7-8 to TRBJ1-5; D remains ambiguous. The CDR3 loop spans 13 amino acids. Germline CDR1 is SGHVS and CDR2 is FQNEAQ. V lost 5 bases, J lost 5 bases, and 10 bases lay in between. CDR3 residues: CASSRLRDQPQHF. CDR3 DNA (partial): TGTGCCAGCAGCCGTCTGAGGGATCAGCCC.

Comments on this clone: The CDR3 is cut off 3 residues early in the read; its end comes from the germline J gene. The V and J genes are TRBV6-1 and TRBJ1-5, with 7 bases fitting TRBD1. With 1 base clipped from V and 0 bases from J, the junction kept 3 bases outside the gene matches. Germline V lookup: CDR1 MNHNS, CDR2 SASEGT. This CDR3 is 16 amino acids long. CDR3 sequence reads: CASSEGGTVSNQPQHF. CDR3 DNA (partial): TGTGCCAGCAGTGAAGGGGGGACAGTTAGCAATCAGCCC.